These 5 T cell receptor beta chains were sequenced from one sample in a study of T cell clonotyping in hematopoietic cell transplantation (dated by TCRdb to the early 2020s). The library was obtained by the immunoSEQ multiplex PCR assay. TCRdb mirrors the immuneACCESS table, restricted to in-frame sequences. Some clones are absent from its copies; in checked studies, under half trace to an unresolved V gene, and the reason for the others is unknown. The sample table lists about 10,000 clones, 80% to 90% of them with a count of one. Of the sample, approximately 15% is held by the ten largest clones. The sample's time point label is to be understood as: recipient sample about 28 days before transplant, after cytoreduction. This specimen consisted of peripheral blood mononuclear cells, obtained before stem cell transplant. Every receptor here comes from a woman aged 45-65 years with chronic myeloid leukemia. Some clones in this sample may be carry-over from other donors' samples.

The rearrangement links TRBV4-1 to TRBJ2-6; tentative D call: TRBD1 (7 bases). The V gene lost 0 bases and the J gene lost 1 base, with 13 bases spanning the gap. Germline values: CDR1 MGHRA, CDR2 YSYEKL. The CDR3 runs 18 residues. This CDR3 is CASSQDLEGASGANVLTF. For the CDR3, the DNA is TGCGCCAGCAGCCAAGATCTGGAGGGGGCGTCTGGGGCCAACGTCCTGACTTTC.

The chain joins TRBV6-6 to TRBJ1-1; a weak D match, TRBD1 (6 bases). The germline gives CDR1 MNHNY, CDR2 SVGAGI (reference sequence). The CDR3 contains 11 residues. Deletions cut 6 bases from V and 7 bases from J, with 9 bases between. This chain's CDR3 is CASSGQFEAFF. The CDR3 DNA sequence: TGTGCCAGCAGCGGACAGTTTGAAGCTTTCTTT.

The chain has TRBV28 and TRBJ2-2; 14 bases are shared with TRBD2. The CDR3 has 17 amino acids. With 5 bases clipped from V and 7 bases from J, the junction kept 9 bases outside the gene matches. Germline-derived CDR1 and CDR2 are MDHEN and SYDVKM. CDR3 residues: CASSRSGTSGRIGELFF. The CDR3 bases are TGTGCCAGCAGTAGATCCGGGACTAGCGGGAGAATCGGGGAGCTGTTTTTT.

The gene calls are TRBV29-1 and TRBJ2-1, with 9 bases aligning to TRBD1. The CDR3 contains 14 residues. Germline CDR1 is SQVTM and CDR2 is ANQGSEA. J was trimmed by 9 bases and V by 2 bases; bases with no gene match: 8. CDR3 nucleotide sequence: TGCAGCGTTGAAACAGGGGGCCCCGAAAGTGAGCAGTTCTTC. It codes for CSVETGGPESEQFF.

This CDR3 is CASSLRAGNSNQPQHF. The CDR3 coding sequence is TGTGCCAGCAGTTTACGGGCAGGGAATAGCAATCAGCCCCAGCATTTT. V is TRBV27 and J is TRBJ1-5; D is perhaps TRBD1 (5 bases). The CDR3 spans 16 residues. Trimming took off 2 bases at V and 0 bases at J, with 11 bases between the two ends. Germline V gene data show CDR1 as MNHEY and CDR2 as SMNVEV (reference sequence).